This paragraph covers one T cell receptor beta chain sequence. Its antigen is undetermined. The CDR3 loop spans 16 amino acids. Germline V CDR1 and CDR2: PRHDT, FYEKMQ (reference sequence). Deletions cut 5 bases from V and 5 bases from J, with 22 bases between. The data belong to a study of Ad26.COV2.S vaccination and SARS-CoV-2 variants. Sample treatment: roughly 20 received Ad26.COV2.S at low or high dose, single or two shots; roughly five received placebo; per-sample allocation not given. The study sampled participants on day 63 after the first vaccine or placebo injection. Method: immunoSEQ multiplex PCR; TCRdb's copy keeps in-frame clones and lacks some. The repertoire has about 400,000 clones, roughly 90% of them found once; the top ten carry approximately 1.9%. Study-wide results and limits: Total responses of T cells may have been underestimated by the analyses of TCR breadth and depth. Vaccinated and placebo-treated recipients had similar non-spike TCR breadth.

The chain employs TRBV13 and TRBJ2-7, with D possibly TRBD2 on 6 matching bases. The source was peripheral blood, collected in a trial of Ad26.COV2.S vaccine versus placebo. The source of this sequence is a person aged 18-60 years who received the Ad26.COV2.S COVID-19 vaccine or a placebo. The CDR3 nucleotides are TGTGCCAGCAGCACACGGGGACTTCAGGGAAGAGACGAGCAGTACTTC. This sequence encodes CASSTRGLQGRDEQYF.